These T cell receptor beta chains were read from a single sample in a study of T-cell memory formation after mild COVID-19. MiXCR, run by TCRdb on the 5' RACE reads, gives a single entry per CDR3 protein. The repertoire has 190,000 or so distinct CDR3 sequences, about 22% of them found once; the top ten carry 23%. Source material: PBMCs or a T cell subset sorted from them (not recorded which). The source is an adult woman who had mild COVID-19 (a few samples of this study predate the infection). Cell type and time point are not known. The CDR3 runs from the conserved cysteine through the conserved F or W. A D gene is named only where the DNA matches it firmly. Clone size is stated in some rows and not others, as once, few, many or a class when expanded.

j_call,clone_size,d_call,v_call,cdr3_nt,cdr3_aa
TRBJ2-1,.,.,TRBV7-6,TGTGCCAGCAGCTTAAGTCGGACTGTCTACTTCGCGGGGCCCGACAATGAGCAGTTCTTC,CASSLSRTVYFAGPDNEQFF
TRBJ2-1,.,TRBD1,TRBV5-1,TGCGCCAGCAGCGATTACAGGGGTCGCTCCTACAATGAGCAGTTCTTC,CASSDYRGRSYNEQFF
TRBJ2-7,few,.,TRBV5-1,TGCGCCAGCAGCTTTAAAGCAGGTGGCTACGAGCAGTACTTC,CASSFKAGGYEQYF
TRBJ2-3,.,TRBD2,TRBV27,TGTGCCAGCAGTTCTAGCGGGGGGCCCGAGGATACGCAGTATTTT,CASSSSGGPEDTQYF
TRBJ1-2,.,.,TRBV4-1,TGCGCCAGCAGCCAAGGCTTTCAGGAGGGTAGGGGCGCGAGTGGCTACACCTTC,CASSQGFQEGRGASGYTF
TRBJ2-7,.,TRBD1,TRBV5-5,TGTGCCAGCAGCGTGGGACAGGCGAGCTCCTACGAGCAGTACTTC,CASSVGQASSYEQYF
TRBJ2-3,.,TRBD1,TRBV27,TGTGCCAGCTCCACCCCGGGACAGGGCACAGATACGCAGTATTTT,CASSTPGQGTDTQYF
TRBJ2-7,.,.,TRBV7-9,TGTGCCAGCAGCACGAAGGACAAATCCTACGAGCAGTACTTC,CASSTKDKSYEQYF
TRBJ2-2,few,.,TRBV7-6,TGTGCCAGCAGTTTCAGGGAGGTGAACACCGGGGAGCTGTTTTTT,CASSFREVNTGELFF
TRBJ2-7,few,.,TRBV7-9,TGTGCCAGCAGCTCCCGACTCTCCCCCTACGAGCAGTACTTC,CASSSRLSPYEQYF
TRBJ1-1,.,.,TRBV21-1,TGTGCCAGCAGCAGTCGGGACAGGTTTGTGAACACTGAAGCTTTCTTT,CASSSRDRFVNTEAFF
TRBJ2-7,few,TRBD2,TRBV20-1,TGCAGTGCTTCTAGCGGGGGGGACTCCTACGAGCAGTACTTC,CSASSGGDSYEQYF
TRBJ2-1,.,TRBD1,TRBV30,TGTGCCTGGAGTGTACCCCGGACAGGCTACAATGAGCAGTTCTTC,CAWSVPRTGYNEQFF
TRBJ2-2,.,.,TRBV4-1,TGCGCCAGCAGCCAAGTGAGAGGCCCGGGCACCGGGGAGCTGTTTTTT,CASSQVRGPGTGELFF
TRBJ1-1,.,TRBD1,TRBV19,TGTGCCAGTCAGACAGGGAGGGTTGAAGCTTTCTTT,CASQTGRVEAFF
TRBJ2-3,few,TRBD2,TRBV11-2,TGTGCCAGCAAGTTAGCGGGCGGGAGCACAGATACGCAGTATTTT,CASKLAGGSTDTQYF
TRBJ1-1,.,.,TRBV4-2,TGTGCCAGCAGCCAAGGCCAAGGGGACTTGAACACTGAAGCTTTCTTT,CASSQGQGDLNTEAFF